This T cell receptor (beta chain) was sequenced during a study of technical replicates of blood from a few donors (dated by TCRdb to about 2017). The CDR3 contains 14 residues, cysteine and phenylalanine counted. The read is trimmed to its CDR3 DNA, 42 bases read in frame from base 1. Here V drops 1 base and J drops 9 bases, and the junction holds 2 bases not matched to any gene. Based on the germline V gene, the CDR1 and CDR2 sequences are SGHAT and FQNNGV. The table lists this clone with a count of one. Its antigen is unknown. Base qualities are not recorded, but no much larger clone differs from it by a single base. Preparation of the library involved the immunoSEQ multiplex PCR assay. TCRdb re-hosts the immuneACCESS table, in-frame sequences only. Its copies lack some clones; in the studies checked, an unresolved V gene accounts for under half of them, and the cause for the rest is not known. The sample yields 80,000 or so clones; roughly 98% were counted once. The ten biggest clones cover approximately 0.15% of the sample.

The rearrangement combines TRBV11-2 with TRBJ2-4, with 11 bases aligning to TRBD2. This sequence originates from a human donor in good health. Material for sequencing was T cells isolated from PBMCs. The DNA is TGTGCCAGCAGCTTAGCTCTAGCGGGAGGCATTCAGTACTTC. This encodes CASSLALAGGIQYF.